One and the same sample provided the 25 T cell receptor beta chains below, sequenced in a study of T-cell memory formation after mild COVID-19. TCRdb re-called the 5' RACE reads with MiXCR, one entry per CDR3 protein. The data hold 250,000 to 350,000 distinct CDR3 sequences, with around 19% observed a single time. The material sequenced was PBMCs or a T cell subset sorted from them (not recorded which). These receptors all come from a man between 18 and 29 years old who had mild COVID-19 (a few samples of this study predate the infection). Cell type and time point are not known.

The CDR3 protein is CASSSRQGKETQYF. The CDR3, as DNA: TGTGCCAGCAGCTCCAGACAGGGAAAAGAGACCCAGTACTTC. This chain uses TRBV7-2 with TRBJ2-5; 7 nucleotides match TRBD1. Trimming at V came to 4 bases and at J to 3 bases, leaving 5 bases not matched to a gene. The CDR3 totals 14 residues. Germline V gene lookup returns CDR1 SGHTA and CDR2 FQGNSA.

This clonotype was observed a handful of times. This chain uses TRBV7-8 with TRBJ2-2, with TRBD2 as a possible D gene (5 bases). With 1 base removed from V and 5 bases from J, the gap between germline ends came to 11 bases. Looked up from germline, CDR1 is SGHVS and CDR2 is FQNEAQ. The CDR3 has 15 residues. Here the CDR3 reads CASSLVRDRTGELFF. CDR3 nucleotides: TGTGCCAGCAGCTTAGTGAGGGATCGGACCGGGGAGCTGTTTTTT.

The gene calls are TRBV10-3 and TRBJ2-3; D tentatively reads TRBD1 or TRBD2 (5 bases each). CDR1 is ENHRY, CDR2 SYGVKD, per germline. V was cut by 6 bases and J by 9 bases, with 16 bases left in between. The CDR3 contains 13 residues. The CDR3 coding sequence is TGTGCCATCAGCCCGTCCGGGGCATCCACGCAGTATTTT. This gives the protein CAISPSGASTQYF.

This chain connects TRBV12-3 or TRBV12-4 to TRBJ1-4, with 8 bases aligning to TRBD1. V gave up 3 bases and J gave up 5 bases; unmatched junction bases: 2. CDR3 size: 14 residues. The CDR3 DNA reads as TGTGCCAGCAGTTTTCAGGGGGCAAATGAAAAACTGTTTTTT. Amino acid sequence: CASSFQGANEKLFF.

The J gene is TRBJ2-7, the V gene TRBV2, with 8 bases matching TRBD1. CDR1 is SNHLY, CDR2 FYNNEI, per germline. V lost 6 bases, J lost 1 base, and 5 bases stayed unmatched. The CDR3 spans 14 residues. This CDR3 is CASSDWTGSYEQYV. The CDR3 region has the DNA TGTGCCAGCAGCGACTGGACAGGGTCCTACGAGCAGTACGTC.

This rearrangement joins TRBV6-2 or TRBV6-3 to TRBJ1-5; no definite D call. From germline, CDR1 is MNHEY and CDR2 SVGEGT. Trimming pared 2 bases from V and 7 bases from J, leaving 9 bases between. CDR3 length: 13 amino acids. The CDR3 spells CASSYRSSQPQHF. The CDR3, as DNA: TGTGCCAGCAGTTACAGGTCCTCGCAGCCCCAGCATTTT.

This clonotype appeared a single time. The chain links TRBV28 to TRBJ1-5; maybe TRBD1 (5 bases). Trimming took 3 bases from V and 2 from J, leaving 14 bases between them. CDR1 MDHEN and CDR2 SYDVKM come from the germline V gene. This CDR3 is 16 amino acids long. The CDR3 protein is CASSLWGSVGNQPQHF. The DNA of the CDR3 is TGTGCCAGCAGTTTGTGGGGCAGCGTTGGCAATCAGCCCCAGCATTTT. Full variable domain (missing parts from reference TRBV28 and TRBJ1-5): DVKVTQSSRYLVKRTGEKVFLECVQDMDHENMFWYRQDPGLGLRLIYFSYDVKMKEKGDIPEGYSVSREKKERFSLILESASTNQTSMYLCASSLWGSVGNQPQHFGDGTRLSIL.

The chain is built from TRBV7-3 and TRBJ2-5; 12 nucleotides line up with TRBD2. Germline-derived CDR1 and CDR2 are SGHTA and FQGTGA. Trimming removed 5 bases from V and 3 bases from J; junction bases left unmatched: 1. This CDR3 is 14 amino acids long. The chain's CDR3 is CASSRLAGEETQYF. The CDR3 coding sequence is TGTGCCAGCAGCCGACTAGCGGGGGAAGAGACCCAGTACTTC.

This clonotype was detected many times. CDR3 bases: TGCAGTGCTAGTTCCGAAGGGGGAAGACAAAAAAAACTGTTTTTT. Translated, it gives CSASSEGGRQKKLFF. This sequence joins TRBV20-1 and TRBJ1-4; D may be TRBD1 (6 bases). The CDR3 extends over 15 amino acids. Trimming removed 3 bases at V and 9 bases at J, with 20 bases between. Germline-derived CDR1 and CDR2 are DFQATT and SNEGSKA (reference sequence).

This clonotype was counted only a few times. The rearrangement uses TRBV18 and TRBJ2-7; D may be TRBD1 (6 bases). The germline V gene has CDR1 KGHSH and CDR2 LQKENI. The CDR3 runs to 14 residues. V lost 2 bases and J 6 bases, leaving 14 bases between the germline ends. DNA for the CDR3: TGTGCCAGCTCACCAACTCAGGGGATGGGCGAGCAGTACGTC. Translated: CASSPTQGMGEQYV.

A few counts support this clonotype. The CDR3 region has the DNA TGCGCCAGCAGCGAGCAACCGGCAGGGGGCTACAATGAGCAGTTCTTC. Its protein is CASSEQPAGGYNEQFF. The gene calls are TRBV4-1 and TRBJ2-1; TRBD1 matches 7 bases. V shed 5 bases, J shed 3 bases, and the junction held 10 bases outside the gene matches. The germline gives CDR1 MGHRA, CDR2 YSYEKL. This CDR3 spans 16 amino acids.

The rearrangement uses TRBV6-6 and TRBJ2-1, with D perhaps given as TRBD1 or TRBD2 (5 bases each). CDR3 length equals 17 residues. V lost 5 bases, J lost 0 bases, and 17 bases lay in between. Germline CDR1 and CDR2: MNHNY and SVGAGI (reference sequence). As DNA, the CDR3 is TGTGCCAGCAGTGATCCGGGACGGAAGATCTCCTACAATGAGCAGTTCTTC. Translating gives CASSDPGRKISYNEQFF.

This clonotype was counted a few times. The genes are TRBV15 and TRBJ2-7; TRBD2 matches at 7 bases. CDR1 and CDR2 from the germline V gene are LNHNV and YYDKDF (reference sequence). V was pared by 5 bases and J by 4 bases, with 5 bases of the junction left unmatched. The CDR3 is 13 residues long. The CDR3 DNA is TGTGCCACCAGCCTTCACGGGAGGTACGAGCAGTACGTC. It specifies CATSLHGRYEQYV.

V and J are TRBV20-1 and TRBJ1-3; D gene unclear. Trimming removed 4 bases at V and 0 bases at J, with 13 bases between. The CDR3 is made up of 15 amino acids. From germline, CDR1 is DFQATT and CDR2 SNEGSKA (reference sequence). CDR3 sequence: CSAIPLGSSGNTIYF. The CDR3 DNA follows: TGCAGTGCTATTCCCCTTGGGAGCTCTGGAAACACCATATATTTT.

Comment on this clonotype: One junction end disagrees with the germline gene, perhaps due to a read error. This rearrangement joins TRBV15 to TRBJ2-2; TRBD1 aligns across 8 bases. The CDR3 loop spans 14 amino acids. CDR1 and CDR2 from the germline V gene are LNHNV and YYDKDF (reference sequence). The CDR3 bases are TGTGCCGCCAGGACCCAGGGGGCGACCGGGGAGCTGTTTTTT. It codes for CAARTQGATGELFF.

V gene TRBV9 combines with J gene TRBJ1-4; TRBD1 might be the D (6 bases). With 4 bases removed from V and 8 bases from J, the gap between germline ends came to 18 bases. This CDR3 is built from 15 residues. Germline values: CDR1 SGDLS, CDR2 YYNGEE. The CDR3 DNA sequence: TGTGCCAGCAGCAACCAGGAAGGGGGACGGGAAAAACTGTTTTTT. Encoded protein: CASSNQEGGREKLFF.

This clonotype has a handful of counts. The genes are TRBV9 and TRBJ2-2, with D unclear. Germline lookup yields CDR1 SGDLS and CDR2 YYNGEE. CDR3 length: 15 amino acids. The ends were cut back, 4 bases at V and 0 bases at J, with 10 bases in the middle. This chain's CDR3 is CASSPWTSNTGELFF. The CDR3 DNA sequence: TGTGCCAGCAGCCCCTGGACCTCGAACACCGGGGAGCTGTTTTTT.

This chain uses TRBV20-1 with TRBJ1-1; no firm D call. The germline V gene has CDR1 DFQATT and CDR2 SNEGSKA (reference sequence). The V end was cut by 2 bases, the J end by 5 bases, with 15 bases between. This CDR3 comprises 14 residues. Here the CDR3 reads CSARTLSGFTEAFF. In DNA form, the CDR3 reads TGCAGTGCTAGAACTTTGTCGGGTTTTACTGAAGCTTTCTTT.

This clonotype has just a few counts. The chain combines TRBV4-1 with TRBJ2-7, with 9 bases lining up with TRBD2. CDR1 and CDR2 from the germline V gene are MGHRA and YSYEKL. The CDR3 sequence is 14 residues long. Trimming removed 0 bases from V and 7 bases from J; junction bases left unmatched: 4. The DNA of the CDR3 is TGCGCCAGCAGCCAAGATCGGCTAGCGGGGGAGCAGTACTTC. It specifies CASSQDRLAGEQYF.

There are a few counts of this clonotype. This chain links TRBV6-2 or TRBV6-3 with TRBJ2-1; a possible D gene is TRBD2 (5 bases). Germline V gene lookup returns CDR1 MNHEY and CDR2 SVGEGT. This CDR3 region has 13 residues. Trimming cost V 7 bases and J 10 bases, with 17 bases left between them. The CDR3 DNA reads TGTGCCAGCAAGAGGGAACCTACTAGGGAGCAGTTCTTC. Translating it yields CASKREPTREQFF.

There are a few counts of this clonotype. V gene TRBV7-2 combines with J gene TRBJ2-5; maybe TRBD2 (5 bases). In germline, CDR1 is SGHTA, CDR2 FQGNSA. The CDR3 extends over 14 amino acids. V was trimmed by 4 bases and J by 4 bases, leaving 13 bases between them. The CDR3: CASSSLVTLETQYF. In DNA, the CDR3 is TGTGCCAGCAGCTCACTAGTGACTTTAGAGACCCAGTACTTC.

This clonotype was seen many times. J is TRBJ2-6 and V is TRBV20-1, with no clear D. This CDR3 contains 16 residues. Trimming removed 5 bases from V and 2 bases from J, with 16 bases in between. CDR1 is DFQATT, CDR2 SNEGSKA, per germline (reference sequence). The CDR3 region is CSASPPGLTGANVLTF. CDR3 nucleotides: TGCAGTGCTTCTCCACCGGGTCTCACTGGGGCCAACGTCCTGACTTTC.

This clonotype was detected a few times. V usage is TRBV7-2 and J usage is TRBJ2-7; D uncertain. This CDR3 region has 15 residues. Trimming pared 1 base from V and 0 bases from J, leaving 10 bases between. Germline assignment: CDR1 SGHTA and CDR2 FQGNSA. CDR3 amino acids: CASSLGGSPSYEQYF. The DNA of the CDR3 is TGTGCCAGCAGCTTAGGGGGTTCTCCCTCCTACGAGCAGTACTTC.

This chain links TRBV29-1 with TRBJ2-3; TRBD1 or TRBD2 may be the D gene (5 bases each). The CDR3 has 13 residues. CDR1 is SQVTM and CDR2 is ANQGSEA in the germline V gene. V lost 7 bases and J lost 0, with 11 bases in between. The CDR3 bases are TGCAGCGCTGGGACGCCTAGCACAGATACGCAGTATTTT. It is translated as CSAGTPSTDTQYF.

CDR3 DNA: TGTGCCAGCCAAAGGGGGGACATAAACACCGGGGAGCTGTTTTTT. Its protein product is CASQRGDINTGELFF. The chain uses TRBV6-5 and TRBJ2-2; the D call may be TRBD1 or TRBD2 (6 bases each). The CDR3 is 15 amino acids. Trimming removed 8 bases at V and 2 bases at J, with 15 bases between. Germline CDR1 MNHEY, CDR2 SVGAGI.